Sequencing of this T cell receptor beta chain was carried out in a study of naive and memory T cell subsets. Study-wide results and limits: TCR abundance followed a power law differing between naive and memory subsets.

An equimolar mix of two oligonucleotides served as the beta constant-region primer for TRBC1 and TRBC2. The ligated cDNA underwent four PCR rounds using SP2 and nested alpha and beta constant-region primers. A single record per CDR3 protein comes from TCRdb applying MiXCR to the UMI-ligation and nested PCR reads. The sample records 95,000 to 150,000 distinct CDR3 sequences, about 36% being singletons. CD8 T cells were positively selected from what remained after CD4 positive selection. Four subsets defined by CD45RA and CD27 were sorted after CD3, CD4, CD8 and live/dead staining. Germline V gene lookup returns CDR1 MNHEY and CDR2 SVGAGI. The CDR3 covers 14 residues. V lost 2 bases, J lost 6 bases, and 11 bases lay in between. This clonotype has just a few counts. What it binds is unknown.

Sample: central memory CD4+ T cells from blood. The receptor's source is a human donor in good health. The rearrangement joins TRBV6-5 to TRBJ2-1; D is possibly TRBD1 or TRBD2 (5 bases each). CDR3 sequence (DNA): TGTGCCAGCAGTTACCGGGACGGTAGCAATGAGCAGTTCTTC. Translating gives CASSYRDGSNEQFF.